This T cell receptor (beta chain) was documented in a study of cytomegalovirus exposure and HLA in healthy donors. Looking at the study overall: Roughly 89 million unique TCR sequences came from HLA-typed donors in an early release.

The CDR3 runs to 17 residues. The germline CDR1 and CDR2 sequences are LNHNV and YYDKDF (reference sequence). V dropped 1 base and J dropped 1; count of bases not matched to a gene: 0. The PCR employed 60 Vbeta primers together with 13 Jbeta primers. Sequencing used immunoSEQ multiplex PCR; TCRdb keeps in-frame clones, though not all of them. The repertoire holds 150,000 to 200,000 clones, over 70% seen once, with approximately 1.3% in the top ten. The sequencing input was PBMCs. This TCR was sampled from a woman in her twenties or thirties in good health and CMV-seropositive. The chain couples TRBV15 to TRBJ2-6, with 11 nucleotides matching TRBD1. CDR3 sequence (DNA): TGTGCCACCAGCAGAGGGGACAGGGGGTCTGGGGCCAACGTCCTGACTTTC. Translated, it gives CATSRGDRGSGANVLTF.